The text below deals with one T cell receptor (beta chain). This record belongs to a study of blood T cell repertoires in COVID-19. Everyone who took part was roughly 18 to 89 years old, and they came from 20 to 25 US areas. Participants reported their clinical history, and cohort assignment relied on those reports. Among Cohort 3 donors, those recovered had two negative PCRs, clearance, or symptom resolution. Data came from immunoSEQ multiplex PCR; TCRdb stores just in-frame clones and leaves some out. Altogether roughly 250,000 clones are present, roughly 91% being singletons, with the ten largest covering over 7.5%. Germline values: CDR1 SGDLS, CDR2 YYNGEE. This CDR3 contains 13 residues. V gave up 4 bases and J gave up 8 bases, with 15 bases separating them.

The receptor was derived from a man between 35 and 55 years old who had recovered from COVID-19. The sequenced material came from PBMCs or T cells enriched from blood (not recorded which). This chain links TRBV9 with TRBJ1-1; tentatively, D is TRBD1 (6 bases). Written as DNA, the CDR3 is TGTGCCAGCAGCCTTAGCGAAGGGACAGAAGCTTTCTTT. Encoded protein: CASSLSEGTEAFF.